This is a list of T cell receptor beta chains from one sample in a study of CD8 T cells in Susac syndrome. TCRdb recomputed calls from the immunoSEQ multiplex PCR reads with MiXCR, one row per CDR3 protein. The data hold some 300,000 distinct CDR3 sequences, with about 82% observed a single time. Sequenced: CD8+ T cells from PBMCs. The receptors were gathered from a human donor with multiple sclerosis. The CDR3 runs from the conserved cysteine through the conserved F or W. D genes are given only for firm matches. A clone size is listed for some rows: how often the clone was seen (once, few, many), or a class if it is expanded.

NA	TRBV21-1	NA	TRBJ1-2	CASSKVWGQGDYGYTF	TGTGCCAGCAGCAAAGTGTGGGGACAGGGCGACTATGGCTACACCTTC
TRBD1	TRBV11-3	NA	TRBJ1-1	CASSFGRGGNTEAFF	TGTGCCAGCAGCTTCGGCAGGGGGGGGAACACTGAAGCTTTCTTT
TRBD2	TRBV7-9	NA	TRBJ2-1	CASSGLTSGIYNEQFF	TGTGCCAGCAGCGGCTTGACTAGCGGGATTTACAATGAGCAGTTCTTC
NA	TRBV27	NA	TRBJ2-1	CASRLTLAHYNEQFF	TGTGCCAGCAGGCTGACCCTAGCCCACTACAATGAGCAGTTCTTC
NA	TRBV28	NA	TRBJ2-1	CASGSPGSSYNEQFF	TGTGCCAGCGGGAGCCCGGGGTCTTCTTACAATGAGCAGTTCTTC
NA	TRBV27	NA	TRBJ2-3	CASSTGLSTDTQYF	TGTGCCAGCAGCACAGGGCTTAGCACAGATACGCAGTATTTT
TRBD2	TRBV28	NA	TRBJ2-7	CASSRGLAIPYEQYF	TGTGCCAGCAGTAGGGGACTAGCCATTCCCTACGAGCAGTACTTC
TRBD2	TRBV28	NA	TRBJ2-7	CASSNYGLAGAYEQYF	TGTGCCAGCAGCAACTACGGACTAGCGGGAGCCTACGAGCAGTACTTC
NA	TRBV12-3/TRBV12-4	NA	TRBJ2-2	CASGAGELFF	TGTGCCAGCGGGGCCGGGGAGCTGTTTTTT
TRBD1	TRBV6-1	NA	TRBJ2-3	CASSEPPQGEDTQYF	TGTGCCAGCAGTGAACCCCCCCAGGGGGAGGATACGCAGTATTTT
NA	TRBV5-1	NA	TRBJ2-1	CASSLVLGFGSYNEQFF	TGCGCCAGCAGCTTGGTACTAGGTTTTGGATCCTACAATGAGCAGTTCTTC
NA	TRBV15	NA	TRBJ2-5	CATASGQGLGETQYF	TGTGCCACCGCCTCCGGGCAGGGGTTAGGGGAGACCCAGTACTTC
TRBD1	TRBV6-5	NA	TRBJ2-1	CASSPGTGGKNEQFF	TGTGCCAGCAGTCCCGGGACAGGGGGCAAGAATGAGCAGTTCTTC
NA	TRBV7-2	few	TRBJ1-1	CASSLARGGGTEAFF	TGTGCCAGCAGCTTAGCTCGGGGAGGGGGCACTGAAGCTTTCTTT
NA	TRBV7-2	NA	TRBJ2-1	CASSEDSYNEQFF	TGTGCCAGCAGCGAGGACTCCTACAATGAGCAGTTCTTC
NA	TRBV11-2	NA	TRBJ1-2	CASSSTLRGGRYNYGYTF	TGTGCCAGCAGCTCAACCTTAAGGGGCGGAAGGTATAACTATGGCTACACCTTC
NA	TRBV9	once	TRBJ2-5	CASSLNWAAGEETQYF	TGTGCCAGCAGCCTGAATTGGGCAGCCGGCGAGGAGACCCAGTACTTC
NA	TRBV28	NA	TRBJ2-5	CASSLATRGETQYF	TGTGCCAGCAGTTTAGCTACTAGGGGAGAGACCCAGTACTTC
NA	TRBV28	NA	TRBJ2-7	CASSYTTPTGLYEQYF	TGTGCCAGCAGTTACACTACACCGACCGGCCTCTACGAGCAGTACTTC
NA	TRBV30	NA	TRBJ1-1	CAWGNGGDAEAFF	TGTGCCTGGGGTAACGGGGGGGACGCTGAAGCTTTCTTT
NA	TRBV20-1	NA	TRBJ1-1	CSARLGNTEVFF	TGCAGTGCTAGGTTAGGGAACACTGAAGTTTTCTTT
TRBD2	TRBV7-8	NA	TRBJ2-1	CASRQELAGDNEQFF	TGTGCCAGCAGACAGGAACTAGCGGGAGACAATGAGCAGTTCTTC
NA	TRBV27	NA	TRBJ2-3	CASSSRVDTLTDTQYF	TGTGCCAGCAGTTCCCGGGTAGACACCCTCACAGATACGCAGTATTTT
NA	TRBV5-6	once	TRBJ2-7	CASSAVGDYEQYF	TGTGCCAGCAGCGCCGTGGGCGACTACGAGCAGTACTTC
NA	TRBV5-6	few	TRBJ2-7	CASSSLGGHEQYF	TGTGCCAGCAGCTCGCTTGGGGGCCACGAGCAGTACTTC
NA	TRBV20-1	few	TRBJ2-7	CSASSGVSYEQYF	TGCAGTGCTAGCTCGGGGGTCTCCTACGAGCAGTACTTC
TRBD1	TRBV6-1	few	TRBJ2-5	CASSEEDRGFQETQYF	TGTGCCAGCAGTGAGGAGGACAGGGGCTTCCAAGAGACCCAGTACTTC
NA	TRBV19	NA	TRBJ2-1	CASSTLWASKDEQFF	TGTGCCAGTAGTACCCTCTGGGCCTCCAAGGATGAGCAGTTCTTC
NA	TRBV9	NA	TRBJ2-3	CASSVGISSTDTQYF	TGTGCCAGCAGCGTAGGAATCTCTAGCACAGATACGCAGTATTTT
NA	TRBV7-9	NA	TRBJ2-5	CASSFETETQYF	TGTGCCAGCAGCTTCGAGACTGAGACCCAGTACTTC
NA	TRBV14	NA	TRBJ1-1	CASSQVEGGPDTEAFF	TGTGCCAGCAGCCAAGTAGAGGGCGGGCCGGACACTGAAGCTTTCTTT
NA	TRBV11-2	NA	TRBJ1-1	CASSLFSVFEAFF	TGTGCCAGCAGCTTATTCTCTGTATTTGAAGCTTTCTTT